The clone carrying this T cell receptor (beta chain) was recorded many times. What it binds is not known. TCR beta cDNA was made from roughly 500 ng total RNA with a constant-region primer. It was through three nested multiplex PCR rounds of slightly modified ARM-PCR that TCR beta libraries arose. Primers for the first two PCR rounds were TRBV1-TRBV30 forward primers and a C-beta reverse primer (around 10 cycles per round). TCRdb processed the multiplex PCR reads anew with MiXCR; each CDR3 protein has one entry. This table has about 120,000 distinct CDR3 sequences, roughly 69% appearing once. This entry belongs to a study of tumor-infiltrating lymphocytes in primary liver carcinoma. The J segment lost 4 bases and the V segment lost 3 bases, leaving 8 bases of the junction unmatched. The length of the CDR3 is 18 residues. Germline values: CDR1 SGHVS, CDR2 FQNEAQ. Bulk tissue was left unsorted, and RNA and DNA were co-extracted from about 21-30 mg of it. Researchers took samples from five separate regions of each tumor.

Whole-study results and caveats: Merely about 7.5-24% of top clones occurred in all five tumor regions.

Sequencing used liver tumor tissue from sampling region 1. This sample's subset: tumor region T1, superior pole. The chain links TRBV7-8 to TRBJ2-2, with TRBD2 identical over 13 bases. The source of this sequence is a woman between 55 and 75 years old with primary liver carcinoma and hepatitis B virus infection. The CDR3 loop reads CASSFTSGRAVGTGELFF. As DNA, the CDR3 is TGTGCCAGCAGCTTCACTAGCGGGAGGGCCGTTGGCACCGGGGAGCTGTTTTTT.